The clone carrying this TCR beta chain was counted between two and nine times. No antigen is known for it. This record belongs to a study of beta chain features in type 1 diabetes. Study-level results: Researchers cautioned that cDNA sequencing could over-represent cells with high TCR expression.

Trimming pared 5 bases from V and 6 bases from J, leaving 26 bases between. CDR3 length: 17 amino acids. Germline V gene sequence: CDR1 GTSNPN, CDR2 SVGIG (reference sequence). Isolated RNA was reverse transcribed in full, so expressed TCRB transcripts were sequenced. TCRdb keeps only in-frame clones here, not all; method: immunoSEQ multiplex PCR. The repertoire holds 300,000 to 400,000 clones, approximately 11% seen once, with about 0.015% in the top ten. What was sequenced was naive CD4+ T cells from blood. The sequence derives from a woman aged 25-40 years in good health. The chain links TRBV30 to TRBJ2-1, with D perhaps matching TRBD1 (6 bases). The CDR3 DNA is TGTGCCTGGTCATCAGGGGTCCGAGGGTTCACCGTCAATGAGCAGTTCTTC. The encoded protein is CAWSSGVRGFTVNEQFF.